Listed here are 24 T cell receptor beta chains from one sample, sequenced in a study of CD8+ T cells in alopecia areata. Extracted from the samples, RNA was reverse transcribed into cDNA to serve as the sequencing template. The method was immunoSEQ multiplex PCR; TCRdb's version includes in-frame clones alone and lacks a portion of them. The sample holds around 250,000 clones, approximately 61% seen once. The material was CD4+ T cells sorted from blood, obtained at week 0. Receptors originate from a human donor with alopecia areata.

In DNA, the CDR3 is TGTGCCAGCAGCTTAAGCGGAGCCCAGGGAGAGCAGTACTTC. Translation: CASSLSGAQGEQYF. The rearrangement joins TRBV7-2 to TRBJ2-7; either TRBD1 or TRBD2 may supply D (5 bases each). This CDR3 contains 14 residues. Per the germline V gene, CDR1 is SGHTA and CDR2 is FQGNSA. V was pared by 2 bases and J by 7 bases, with 15 bases between. The variable domain in full, with the rest retrieved from reference TRBV7-2 and TRBJ2-7, is GAGVSQSPSNKVTEKGKDVELRCDPISGHTALYWYRQSLGQGLEFLIYFQGNSAPDKSGLPSDRFSAERTGGSVSTLTIQRTQQEDSAVYLCASSLSGAQGEQYFGPGTRLTVT.

The V call is TRBV30, the J call TRBJ2-7, with D possibly being TRBD1 (5 bases). From germline, CDR1 is GTSNPN and CDR2 SVGIG (reference sequence). V dropped 2 bases and J dropped 5 bases, with 16 bases sitting between them. The CDR3 has 14 residues. The CDR3 region is CAWSSPGRGDEQYF. Written as DNA, the CDR3 is TGTGCCTGGAGTTCCCCCGGTAGGGGCGACGAGCAGTACTTC.

The rearrangement joins TRBV15 to TRBJ2-1; D unresolved. V was cut by 9 bases and J by 7 bases, with 22 bases left in between. Germline values: CDR1 LNHNV, CDR2 YYDKDF (reference sequence). The CDR3 has 15 amino acids. In DNA, the CDR3 is TGTGCCACTAGACACGACCGTAGTGAGAAAAATGAGCAGTTCTTC. Amino acid sequence: CATRHDRSEKNEQFF.

This sequence joins TRBV29-1 and TRBJ2-3; 7 nucleotides line up with TRBD2. The germline gives CDR1 SQVTM, CDR2 ANQGSEA. V trimming: 7 bases; J trimming: 2 bases; junction bases outside the gene matches: 6. The CDR3 spans 13 residues. CDR3: CSGVSGFTDTQYF. In nucleotides, the CDR3 is TGCAGCGGGGTTAGCGGGTTCACAGATACGCAGTATTTT.

The rearrangement links TRBV4-2 to TRBJ2-5; TRBD2 is a possible D gene (6 bases). Trimming shortened V by 1 base and J by 5 bases, and 11 bases separated the two germline ends. In germline, CDR1 is LGHNA, CDR2 YNFKEQ. The CDR3 loop spans 14 amino acids. CDR3 nucleotides: TGTGCCAGCAGCCAAGCGGGGGTCTGGGAGACCCAGTACTTC. Residues: CASSQAGVWETQYF.

The chain employs TRBV29-1 and TRBJ2-1, with D possibly TRBD2 on 6 matching bases. Trimming removed 3 bases from V and 7 bases from J, with 13 bases in between. The CDR3 sequence is 13 residues long. Germline V CDR1 and CDR2: SQVTM, ANQGSEA. In nucleotides, the CDR3 is TGCAGCGTTGACAGCGGGCTGGAAAATGAGCAGTTCTTC. Its translation: CSVDSGLENEQFF.

This clone has just one count. The chain couples TRBV29-1 to TRBJ2-1, with D perhaps TRBD1 (7 bases). The ends were cut back, 0 bases at V and 7 bases at J, with 13 bases in the middle. The germline V gene encodes CDR1 SQVTM and CDR2 ANQGSEA. The CDR3 length is 14 residues. As DNA, the CDR3 is TGCAGCGTTGAAGACAAGGGGGCGGGGAATGAGCAGTTCTTC. The encoded protein is CSVEDKGAGNEQFF.

This clone came up a few times. The V call is TRBV7-9, the J call TRBJ2-2; 8 nucleotides match TRBD2. The germline gives CDR1 SEHNR, CDR2 FQNEAQ (reference sequence). V trimming: 2 bases; J trimming: 0 bases; junction bases outside the gene matches: 2. This CDR3 contains 16 residues. CDR3 loop: CASSLLRGANTGELFF. In DNA form, the CDR3 reads TGTGCCAGCAGCTTACTGCGGGGGGCGAACACCGGGGAGCTGTTTTTT.

CDR3: CASSWDSNQPQHF. The CDR3 DNA sequence: TGCGCCAGCAGCTGGGACAGCAATCAGCCCCAGCATTTT. This chain links TRBV5-1 with TRBJ1-5; weak D call: TRBD1 (5 bases). This CDR3 region has 13 residues. Trimming took 3 bases from V and 1 from J, leaving 5 bases between them. Germline V lookup: CDR1 SGHRS, CDR2 YFSETQ. Variable domain in full (rest from reference TRBV5-1 and TRBJ1-5): KAGVTQTPRYLIKTRGQQVTLSCSPISGHRSVSWYQQTPGQGLQFLFEYFSETQRNKGNFPGRFSGRQFSNSRSEMNVSTLELGDSALYLCASSWDSNQPQHFGDGTRLSIL.

The J gene is TRBJ1-6, the V gene TRBV7-3; D gene ambiguous. This CDR3 has 13 amino acids. Trimming removed 2 bases from V and 10 bases from J, with 9 bases in between. From germline, CDR1 is SGHTA and CDR2 FQGTGA. In nucleotides, the CDR3 is TGTGCCAGCAGCTTATCCTCGGTCTCACCCCTCCACTTT. Protein product: CASSLSSVSPLHF.

The gene calls are TRBV29-1 and TRBJ2-5; possible D gene TRBD2, 7 bases. The ends were cut back, 3 bases at V and 7 bases at J, with 15 bases in the middle. The germline V gene encodes CDR1 SQVTM and CDR2 ANQGSEA. The CDR3 is 13 residues long. The CDR3 protein is CSVDRGAFGTQYF. The CDR3 DNA is TGCAGCGTTGATCGGGGGGCATTCGGGACCCAGTACTTC.

The chain employs TRBV19 and TRBJ2-7, with D possibly TRBD1 on 6 matching bases. The CDR3 spans 16 residues. Trimming stripped 3 bases from V and 3 bases from J, with 18 bases between. Germline loops: CDR1 LNHDA, CDR2 SQIVND (reference sequence). This chain's CDR3 is CASSILPGAGIYEQYF. In nucleotides, the CDR3 is TGTGCCAGTAGTATCCTGCCAGGGGCAGGGATCTACGAGCAGTACTTC.

J is TRBJ2-7 and V is TRBV5-1, with 8 bases fitting TRBD1. The CDR3 extends over 14 amino acids. Germline loops: CDR1 SGHRS, CDR2 YFSETQ. Trimming cost V 3 bases and J 6 bases; bases outside gene matches: 8. In DNA form, the CDR3 reads TGCGCCAGCAGCTCCCGGGACAGGTCCCTCGAGCAGTACTTC. Its translation: CASSSRDRSLEQYF.

This clone has only a few counts. This chain connects TRBV29-1 to TRBJ1-1; 9 bases are shared with TRBD1. The germline V gene has CDR1 SQVTM and CDR2 ANQGSEA. The CDR3 runs to 13 residues. Trimming took 3 bases from V and 4 from J; bases not matched to a gene: 3. The CDR3 region has the DNA TGCAGCGTTGAGCCGGGACAGGGCACTGAAGCTTTCTTT. Protein sequence: CSVEPGQGTEAFF.

The V gene is TRBV5-4, the J gene TRBJ1-2; 8 positions match TRBD1. Germline assignment: CDR1 SGHNT and CDR2 YYREEE (reference sequence). CDR3 length: 14 residues. Trimming cost V 3 bases and J 6 bases; bases outside gene matches: 7. CDR3 loop: CASSSNGQGHGYTF. CDR3 sequence (DNA): TGTGCCAGCAGCTCAAATGGACAGGGCCATGGCTACACCTTC. Full variable domain (remainder filled in from reference TRBV5-4 and TRBJ1-2): ETGVTQSPTHLIKTRGQQVTLRCSSQSGHNTVSWYQQALGQGPQFIFQYYREEENGRGNFPPRFSGLQFPNYSSELNVNALELDDSALYLCASSSNGQGHGYTFGSGTRLTVV.

The CDR3 DNA reads as TGTGCCAGCAGCTTGGGCAGGGAGACCCAGTACTTC. Translation: CASSLGRETQYF. The rearrangement joins TRBV5-4 to TRBJ2-5; D remains unclear. Deletions cut 0 bases from V and 5 bases from J, with 5 bases between. CDR3 size: 12 residues. Germline-derived CDR1 and CDR2 are SGHNT and YYREEE (reference sequence).

This clone was observed a single time. This sequence joins TRBV30 and TRBJ1-1; maybe TRBD1 (6 bases). From germline, CDR1 is GTSNPN and CDR2 SVGIG (reference sequence). CDR3 length: 13 residues. The V end was cut by 1 base, the J end by 6 bases, with 12 bases between. CDR3 sequence (DNA): TGTGCCTGGAGTGGACAGGTTGGGGCTGAAGCTTTCTTT. Translation: CAWSGQVGAEAFF.

This clone was seen more than once but under ten times. The chain combines TRBV5-1 with TRBJ2-3, with TRBD1 matching over 8 bases. With V trimmed by 3 bases and J by 2 bases, 5 bases remained unmatched. The CDR3 runs 15 residues. Germline V gene sequence: CDR1 SGHRS, CDR2 YFSETQ. This CDR3 reads CASSSGTGITDTQYF. The CDR3 coding sequence is TGCGCCAGCAGCTCGGGGACAGGAATCACAGATACGCAGTATTTT.

CDR3 in amino acids: CASSSQLAKNIQYF. The CDR3 DNA reads as TGTGCCAGCAGTTCCCAGCTAGCCAAAAACATTCAGTACTTC. The J gene is TRBJ2-4, the V gene TRBV6-5, with D uncertain. Germline values: CDR1 MNHEY, CDR2 SVGAGI. This CDR3 has 14 residues. Trimming stripped 4 bases from V and 0 bases from J, with 7 bases between.

The CDR3 nucleotides are TGCAGCGTGGGGGTAGCGGGTTACAATGAGCAGTTCTTC. Its protein is CSVGVAGYNEQFF. J is TRBJ2-1 and V is TRBV29-1; 7 bases fit TRBD2. CDR1 is SQVTM and CDR2 is ANQGSEA in the germline V gene. Germline trimming cut 6 bases from V and 4 bases from J; bases unmatched to any gene: 6. This CDR3 is 13 amino acids long.

The CDR3: CASSLVAGGPNEQFF. The DNA for the CDR3 is TGCGCCAGCAGCTTGGTAGCGGGGGGGCCCAATGAGCAGTTCTTC. The rearrangement links TRBV5-1 to TRBJ2-1, with 11 positions matching TRBD2. The CDR3 extends over 15 amino acids. CDR1 and CDR2 from the germline V gene are SGHRS and YFSETQ. With V trimmed by 0 bases and J by 6 bases, 2 bases remained unmatched.

J is TRBJ2-2 and V is TRBV30, with D unclear. Germline V lookup: CDR1 GTSNPN, CDR2 SVGIG (reference sequence). V lost 4 bases and J 0 bases, leaving 9 bases between the germline ends. The CDR3 length is 14 residues. The CDR3 loop is CAWIAATNTGELFF. The DNA for the CDR3 is TGTGCCTGGATAGCAGCTACGAACACCGGGGAGCTGTTTTTT. The full variable domain, with the rest looked up from reference TRBV30 and TRBJ2-2, is SQTIHQWPATLVQPVGSPLSLECTVEGTSNPNLYWYRQAAGRGLQLLFYSVGIGQISSEVPQNLSASRPQDRQFILSSKKLLLSDSGFYLCAWIAATNTGELFFGEGSRLTVL.

The V gene is TRBV5-6, the J gene TRBJ2-5, with 10 nucleotides matching TRBD2. The ends lost 1 base at V and 6 bases at J; junction bases unmatched: 6. Germline V gene sequence: CDR1 SGHDT, CDR2 YYEEEE. The CDR3 contains 15 residues. The CDR3 region is CASSLQLAGLKTQYF. The CDR3 DNA reads as TGTGCCAGCAGCTTGCAACTAGCGGGGTTAAAGACCCAGTACTTC.

CDR3 protein: CASRSGTSFDTQYF. In DNA form, the CDR3 reads TGCGCCAGCAGATCCGGGACTTCTTTTGATACGCAGTATTTT. The chain carries TRBV5-1 and TRBJ2-3; TRBD2 might be the D (6 bases). Germline V CDR1 and CDR2: SGHRS, YFSETQ. Trimming shortened V by 5 bases and J by 6 bases, and 16 bases separated the two germline ends. The CDR3 has 14 residues. Using reference TRBV5-1 and TRBJ2-3 for the parts outside the CDR3, the full variable domain is KAGVTQTPRYLIKTRGQQVTLSCSPISGHRSVSWYQQTPGQGLQFLFEYFSETQRNKGNFPGRFSGRQFSNSRSEMNVSTLELGDSALYLCASRSGTSFDTQYFGPGTRLTVL.